A selection of T cell receptor beta chains follows, all from one sample in a study of T cell changes during pregnancy in multiple sclerosis. Profiled with immunoSEQ multiplex PCR; TCRdb holds only in-frame clones, not every one. The sample lists some 77,000 clones, 89% seen once, with 1.5% to 2% in the top ten. Sequencing was performed on peripheral blood, taken before pregnancy. The receptors derive from a female donor with multiple sclerosis, enrolled in a pregnancy study. The CDR3 runs from the conserved cysteine through the conserved F or W. A D gene is named only where the DNA matches it firmly. Only part of the rows carry a size: once, few, many, or a class if the clone is expanded.

clone size | J gene | V gene | D gene | CDR3 protein | CDR3 DNA
. | TRBJ2-7 | TRBV6-1 | . | CATDGNGYEQYF | TGTGCCACCGACGGTAACGGGTACGAGCAGTACTTC
. | TRBJ2-3 | TRBV7-3 | TRBD2 | CASSLGLAGFTDTQYF | TGTGCCAGCAGCTTAGGACTAGCGGGATTTACAGATACGCAGTATTTT
. | TRBJ1-5 | TRBV6-1 | TRBD1 | CASRETGSGQPQHF | TGTGCCAGCAGGGAGACAGGGTCGGGGCAGCCCCAGCATTTT
. | TRBJ1-4 | TRBV2 | . | CASSPGGADEKLFF | TGTGCCAGCAGCCCGGGGGGGGCGGATGAAAAACTGTTTTTT
. | TRBJ1-1 | TRBV18 | . | CASSPLTGNTEAFF | TGTGCCAGCTCACCGTTGACAGGGAACACTGAAGCTTTCTTT
once | TRBJ2-1 | TRBV5-1 | TRBD2 | CASSPSGGGNEQFF | TGCGCCAGCAGCCCGTCGGGGGGGGGAAATGAGCAGTTCTTC
. | TRBJ1-6 | TRBV28 | . | CASSISGQTNSPLHF | TGTGCCAGCAGTATCTCCGGACAGACCAATTCACCCCTCCACTTT
. | TRBJ2-3 | TRBV5-1 | TRBD1 | CASSLGTGDTDTQYF | TGCGCCAGCAGCTTGGGGACAGGAGACACAGATACGCAGTATTTT
. | TRBJ2-6 | TRBV5-6 | . | CASSPDNNGANVLTF | TGTGCCAGCAGCCCTGACAACAATGGGGCCAACGTCCTGACTTTC
. | TRBJ1-2 | TRBV10-3 | . | CAISDPGINGYTF | TGTGCCATCAGTGACCCAGGGATCAATGGCTACACCTTC
. | TRBJ2-2 | TRBV7-3 | . | CASSRDTGELFF | TGTGCCAGCAGCCGGGACACCGGGGAGCTGTTTTTT
. | TRBJ2-2 | TRBV4-1 | TRBD1 | CASSKGGGQGNTGELFF | TGCGCCAGCAGCAAGGGGGGGGGACAGGGGAACACCGGGGAGCTGTTTTTT
. | TRBJ1-2 | TRBV19 | . | CASSIGAGNYGYTF | TGTGCCAGTAGTATAGGCGCGGGAAACTATGGCTACACCTTC
. | TRBJ2-3 | TRBV11-3 | TRBD2 | CASSLGLAGLPQYF | TGTGCCAGCAGCTTGGGACTAGCGGGGCTGCCGCAGTATTTT
. | TRBJ1-2 | TRBV19 | . | CASSMVGARYGYTF | TGTGCCAGTAGTATGGTTGGGGCGCGGTATGGCTACACCTTC
. | TRBJ2-3 | TRBV4-3 | TRBD2 | CASSQEWGEGDTQYF | TGCGCCAGCAGCCAAGAGTGGGGGGAGGGGGATACGCAGTATTTT
. | TRBJ1-1 | TRBV18 | TRBD1 | CASQGQANTEAFF | TGTGCCAGCCAAGGACAGGCGAACACTGAAGCTTTCTTT
. | TRBJ2-2 | TRBV2 | . | CASSDTGIRNTGELFF | TGTGCCAGCAGTGATACGGGGATACGGAACACCGGGGAGCTGTTTTTT
. | TRBJ1-2 | TRBV7-8 | . | CASSPRMGSFYTF | TGTGCCAGCAGCCCAAGGATGGGCAGCTTCTACACCTTC
. | TRBJ2-2 | TRBV5-4 | TRBD1 | CASSRQGADTGELFF | TGTGCCAGCAGCCGACAGGGGGCGGACACCGGGGAGCTGTTTTTT
once | TRBJ1-1 | TRBV19 | TRBD1 | CASHDRGKVGTEAFF | TGTGCCAGTCATGACAGGGGAAAGGTGGGGACTGAAGCTTTCTTT
. | TRBJ1-1 | TRBV6-1 | . | CASSEKGGAGTEAFF | TGTGCCAGCAGTGAAAAAGGGGGGGCAGGAACTGAAGCTTTCTTT
. | TRBJ1-1 | TRBV27 | TRBD1 | CASSPRQGLNTEAFF | TGTGCCAGCAGTCCCCGACAGGGATTGAACACTGAAGCTTTCTTT
once | TRBJ1-3 | TRBV18 | . | CASSPSTSSGNTIYF | TGTGCCAGCTCACCGAGCACGAGCTCTGGAAACACCATATATTTT
. | TRBJ1-6 | TRBV10-3 | . | CAISPMDSYNSPLHF | TGTGCCATCAGCCCTATGGACAGCTATAATTCACCCCTCCACTTT
. | TRBJ1-1 | TRBV11-2 | TRBD1 | CASSFWGQVNTEAFF | TGTGCCAGCAGCTTCTGGGGACAGGTTAACACTGAAGCTTTCTTT
. | TRBJ1-2 | TRBV2 | . | CASSVYEGTYGYTF | TGTGCCAGCAGTGTCTACGAGGGAACCTATGGCTACACCTTC
. | TRBJ1-3 | TRBV5-6 | . | CASSLAPGSGNTIYF | TGTGCCAGCAGCTTGGCACCGGGCTCTGGAAACACCATATATTTT
. | TRBJ1-2 | TRBV2 | . | CASRFQGRAYGYTF | TGTGCCAGCAGATTCCAGGGGAGGGCCTATGGCTACACCTTC
. | TRBJ1-5 | TRBV5-1 | . | CASSPYSNQPQHF | TGCGCCAGCAGCCCTTATAGCAATCAGCCCCAGCATTTT
once | TRBJ1-1 | TRBV5-1 | . | CASSQQSDTTEAFF | TGCGCCAGCAGCCAGCAATCGGACACCACTGAAGCTTTCTTT
. | TRBJ1-2 | TRBV30 | TRBD1 | CAWSLQSGTGGGYTF | TGTGCCTGGAGTCTCCAGTCCGGGACAGGGGGCGGCTACACCTTC
. | TRBJ1-5 | TRBV18 | . | CASSPREEQVNQPQHF | TGTGCCAGCTCACCCAGAGAAGAACAGGTCAATCAGCCCCAGCATTTT
. | TRBJ2-2 | TRBV27 | TRBD1 | CASSRQGAWVGELFF | TGTGCCAGCAGTCGACAGGGGGCTTGGGTCGGGGAGCTGTTTTTT
. | TRBJ1-6 | TRBV5-6 | . | CASSLGRVENSPLHF | TGTGCCAGCAGCTTGGGCCGGGTTGAGAATTCACCCCTCCACTTT
. | TRBJ1-2 | TRBV5-1 | . | CASSLGSDYGYTF | TGCGCCAGCAGCTTAGGGAGTGACTATGGCTACACCTTC
. | TRBJ1-4 | TRBV29-1 | . | CSVWGVNEKLFF | TGCAGCGTTTGGGGAGTTAATGAAAAACTGTTTTTT
. | TRBJ2-5 | TRBV18 | . | CASSPPGAAGETQYF | TGTGCCAGCTCACCACCGGGCGCAGCAGGGGAGACCCAGTACTTC
once | TRBJ1-6 | TRBV11-2 | . | CASSPVGSGPLHF | TGTGCCAGCAGCCCCGTGGGTTCGGGTCCCCTCCACTTT
. | TRBJ2-7 | TRBV4-2 | TRBD1 | CASSQGGTGDYEQYF | TGTGCCAGCAGCCAAGGAGGGACAGGGGACTACGAGCAGTACTTC
. | TRBJ1-5 | TRBV29-1 | . | CSVSSSNSNQPQHF | TGCAGCGTTTCTTCCAGTAATAGCAATCAGCCCCAGCATTTT
. | TRBJ1-1 | TRBV11-2 | TRBD1 | CAWRQPVGQLQNTEAFF | TGTGCCTGGCGACAACCGGTGGGACAGCTCCAGAACACTGAAGCTTTCTTT
once | TRBJ2-7 | TRBV7-2 | TRBD2 | CASSRTSGSRSYEQYF | TGTGCCAGCAGCCGAACTAGCGGGAGCCGCTCCTACGAGCAGTACTTC
few | TRBJ1-2 | TRBV5-1 | . | CASSLAGGDYGYTF | TGCGCCAGCAGCTTGGCCGGGGGAGACTATGGCTACACCTTC
once | TRBJ1-2 | TRBV28 | . | CASSLEGYGYTF | TGTGCCAGCAGCCTAGAGGGCTATGGCTACACCTTC
. | TRBJ2-5 | TRBV5-1 | TRBD2 | CASSYRPGLAGGVQETQYF | TGCGCCAGCAGCTACCGTCCGGGACTAGCGGGGGGGGTTCAAGAGACCCAGTACTTC
. | TRBJ1-1 | TRBV5-1 | . | CASSLEGDGTEAFF | TGCGCCAGCAGCTTGGAGGGGGATGGCACTGAAGCTTTCTTT
. | TRBJ1-1 | TRBV5-1 | TRBD1 | CASSLDGVGTGGAFF | TGCGCCAGCAGCTTGGACGGGGTTGGGACAGGGGGAGCTTTCTTT
. | TRBJ2-5 | TRBV15 | TRBD2 | CATSMSFAGGLETQYF | TGTGCCACCAGCATGAGCTTTGCGGGGGGGCTGGAGACCCAGTACTTC
. | TRBJ1-1 | TRBV5-1 | . | CASSNPVYTEAFF | TGCGCCAGCAGCAATCCGGTATACACTGAAGCTTTCTTT
. | TRBJ1-1 | TRBV6-6 | . | CASSPPPGGTEAFF | TGTGCCAGCAGTCCCCCCCCGGGCGGGACTGAAGCTTTCTTT
. | TRBJ2-7 | TRBV5-4 | . | CASSLGLVYEQYF | TGTGCCAGCAGCTTGGGACTCGTCTACGAGCAGTACTTC
. | TRBJ1-3 | TRBV30 | . | CAWSPDRENTIYF | TGTGCCTGGAGTCCCGACAGAGAAAACACCATATATTTT